This T cell receptor beta chain stems from a study of OX40 agonist ivuxolimab in advanced cancers. The table came from immunoSEQ multiplex PCR; TCRdb's copy has only in-frame clones and leaves some out. Of tens of thousands of clones in the sample, roughly nine tenths were seen once. The CDR3 covers 14 residues. V was cut by 2 bases and J by 3 bases, with 11 bases left in between. Germline CDR1 reads SGHRS; CDR2 reads YFSETQ. This sequence was found in an adult with an advanced solid tumor such as melanoma, head and neck, liver or kidney cancer. The sample was CD4+ or CD8+ T cells sorted from blood, taken in a trial of the OX40 agonist ivuxolimab. The gene calls are TRBV5-1 and TRBJ1-1, with TRBD1 as a possible D gene (5 bases). The CDR3, as DNA: TGCGCCAGCAGCTTTTTCACAGGTCACACTGAAGCTTTCTTT. This encodes CASSFFTGHTEAFF.